At least ten counts were recorded for the clone carrying this T cell receptor (beta chain). Antigen: not known. Germline assignment: CDR1 SGHAT and CDR2 FQNNGV. Trimming stripped 5 bases from V and 1 base from J, with 11 bases between. The CDR3 length is 14 residues. The data originate from a study of response to subunit inactivated influenza vaccine. Study outcomes and limitations: Seasonal influenza vaccination, on each occasion, was suggested by the authors to recruit few new T cells.

TCRdb independently ran MiXCR on the RT-PCR reads; one entry per CDR3 protein. The sample yields under 550,000 distinct CDR3 sequences, under 8.5% seen once. This chain links TRBV11-2 with TRBJ1-2; D unresolved. The TCR was taken from a man aged 50 to 75 who received an inactivated influenza vaccine. Sequenced material: PBMCs from blood, taken approximately 25 months after vaccination. Here the CDR3 reads CASSRDEYNYGYTF. The CDR3 nucleotides are TGTGCCAGCAGCCGTGACGAGTATAACTATGGCTACACCTTC.